Each of the 13 T cell receptor beta chains below was sequenced from the same sample in a study of blood T cells in healthy people across ages (dated by TCRdb to the mid-2010s). Library preparation used 5' RACE. Sequencing was carried out with an Illumina HiSeq 2500. The second PCR ran for about 7 to 11 cycles and used a J-beta primer mix along with a sample-barcoded 5' primer. The public reads were quality trimmed at Q25 with fastp and then assembled into clones with MiXCR by TCRdb, keeping productive beta chains. Rows are combined by CDR3 protein, so each entry shows the most common genes and DNA. This sample gives about 1 million distinct CDR3 sequences in total; 45% of them show up just once. Over 15% of the sample comes from the top ten. Sequences were obtained from blood. Receptor source: a woman aged 60-75 years in good health.

The J gene is TRBJ2-5, the V gene TRBV5-1; 7 bases agree with TRBD2. The CDR3 consists of 14 residues. Germline V gene sequence: CDR1 SGHRS, CDR2 YFSETQ. The ends lost 3 bases at V and 5 bases at J; junction bases unmatched: 7. CDR3 in amino acids: CASSYSFSGETQYF. CDR3 sequence (DNA): TGCGCCAGCAGCTACAGCTTTAGCGGGGAGACCCAGTACTTC.

The chain has TRBV5-1 and TRBJ2-1; D is uncertain. Between the trimmed V and J ends, which lost 4 bases and 4 bases, there was a span of 12 bases. This CDR3 is 14 amino acids long. The V gene's germline CDR1 is SGHRS and CDR2 YFSETQ. In DNA, the CDR3 is TGCGCCAGCAGCGCGGACCTGAGGTACAATGAGCAGTTCTTC. Protein sequence: CASSADLRYNEQFF.

CDR3 sequence: CASHRGDGGLSPLHF. In nucleotides, the CDR3 is TGTGCCAGCCATAGGGGGGACGGAGGGCTTTCACCCCTCCACTTT. The genes are TRBV9 and TRBJ1-6; maybe TRBD1 (6 bases). V was shortened by 7 bases and J by 9 bases, with 20 bases between the two germline ends. The CDR3 covers 15 residues. Germline CDR1 and CDR2: SGDLS and YYNGEE.

The chain is built from TRBV6-5 and TRBJ2-7; D is ambiguous. The CDR3 length is 13 residues. V was trimmed by 0 bases and J by 10 bases, leaving 13 bases between them. Germline V lookup: CDR1 MNHEY, CDR2 SVGAGI. CDR3 sequence reads: CASSYSTGWEQYF. For the CDR3, the DNA is TGTGCCAGCAGTTACTCCACGGGTTGGGAACAGTACTTC.

This clonotype has more than one count but fewer than ten. The CDR3, as DNA: TGTGCCACCAGCCCTCAGACTGACAGGTACAATGAGCAGTACTTC. This encodes CATSPQTDRYNEQYF. J is TRBJ2-7 and V is TRBV15, with D tentatively TRBD1 (6 bases). The V end lost 5 bases, the J end lost 7 bases, and 21 bases lay between the germline ends. This CDR3 is 15 amino acids long. Per germline, CDR1 LNHNV and CDR2 YYDKDF (reference sequence).

Details on this clonotype: The junction departs from the called germline gene at one end, perhaps through a read error. The chain is built from TRBV2 and TRBJ2-7; a possible D gene is TRBD1 (5 bases). CDR1 is SNHLY, CDR2 FYNNEI, per germline. This CDR3 region has 11 residues. CDR3 coding DNA: TGTGCCAGCAGGGAAGGGGCCCAGCAGTACTTC. This sequence encodes CASREGAQQYF.

The sample holds a few counts of this clonotype. The chain employs TRBV20-1 and TRBJ2-7, with D perhaps assigned TRBD1 or TRBD2 (6 bases each). This CDR3 contains 12 residues. The germline gives CDR1 DFQATT, CDR2 SNEGSKA (reference sequence). Between the trimmed V and J ends, which lost 4 bases and 7 bases, there was a span of 14 bases. Here the CDR3 DNA reads TGCAGTGCTACCGGGGGCTCGTGGGAGCAGTACTTC. Translating it yields CSATGGSWEQYF.

The V call is TRBV6-1, the J call TRBJ2-5; 7 bases are a match to TRBD1. V trimming: 6 bases; J trimming: 7 bases; junction bases outside the gene matches: 5. The CDR3 has 12 amino acids. Per germline, CDR1 MNHNS and CDR2 SASEGT. CDR3 sequence (DNA): TGTGCCAGCAGGACGGCAGGGGGGACCCAGTACTTC. Its protein product is CASRTAGGTQYF.

DNA of the CDR3: TGCAGTGCTAGAGAGGGGCGGGATGCTGCCGAGCAGTACTTC. Translation gives CSAREGRDAAEQYF. The chain uses TRBV20-1 and TRBJ2-1, with a possible D match to TRBD2 (6 bases). The DNA end is a closer match to TRBJ2-7, so the J assignment may be wrong. The CDR3 is made up of 14 amino acids. The V gene's germline CDR1 is DFQATT and CDR2 SNEGSKA (reference sequence).

CDR3 in DNA: TGTGCCAGCAGTCCAGGACAGGGGGCAGTTGCTTTCTTT. It is translated as CASSPGQGAVAFF. The chain couples TRBV6-5 to TRBJ1-1, with TRBD1 matching 11 bases. In germline, CDR1 is MNHEY, CDR2 SVGAGI. The length of the CDR3 is 13 residues. The trim removed 5 bases at V and 11 bases at J, leaving 7 bases unmatched.

This clonotype was observed a handful of times. The chain uses TRBV29-1 and TRBJ2-6, with D possibly being TRBD1 or TRBD2 (7 bases each). Trimming removed 0 bases from V and 1 base from J, with 19 bases in between. Germline CDR1 and CDR2: SQVTM and ANQGSEA. The CDR3 consists of 19 residues. The CDR3 sequence: CSVEEPNQGEGSGANVLTF. The DNA of the CDR3 is TGCAGCGTTGAAGAGCCAAACCAGGGGGAGGGATCTGGGGCCAACGTCCTGACTTTC.

In this sample, this clonotype turned up a few times. The chain joins TRBV5-1 to TRBJ1-4; perhaps TRBD1 as D (5 bases). Trimming pared 4 bases from V and 0 bases from J, leaving 10 bases between. From germline, CDR1 is SGHRS and CDR2 YFSETQ. This CDR3 has 15 residues. CDR3 DNA: TGCGCCAGCAGCCGAGGACAAGCAACTAATGAAAAACTGTTTTTT. Amino acids: CASSRGQATNEKLFF.

This sequence joins TRBV12-3 or TRBV12-4 and TRBJ2-1; D unresolved. The ends were cut back, 0 bases at V and 5 bases at J, with 14 bases in the middle. The CDR3 has 16 amino acids. In nucleotides, the CDR3 is TGTGCCAGCAGTTTAGCCGATTGGGTCCGGAACAATGAGCAGTTCTTC. Protein: CASSLADWVRNNEQFF.